This TCR beta chain was documented in a study of shared clonotypes between healthy human individuals. Germline CDR1 and CDR2: SGHTA and FQGNSA. The trim removed 1 base at V and 3 bases at J, leaving 1 base unmatched. This CDR3 spans 14 amino acids. Comments on this clone: The sample holds other DNA sequences that translate to the same CDR3.

TCRdb's table, derived via immunoSEQ multiplex PCR, lists solely in-frame clones and lacks some. Among 2 million to 3 million clones, around nine tenths were seen once, and the ten largest hold roughly 0.14%. V and J are TRBV7-2 and TRBJ2-7; 9 nucleotides agree with TRBD1. The source of this sequence is a man aged 18 to 30 in good health. Material: naive CD4+ T cells sorted from blood. The subset here: CD45RA+ positively selected. CDR3 protein: CASSLGTGVYEQYF. The CDR3 DNA reads as TGTGCCAGCAGCTTAGGGACAGGGGTCTACGAGCAGTACTTC.